This T cell receptor (beta chain) was retrieved from a study of blood T cell repertoires in COVID-19. This clone was observed a few times. Clones were sequenced by immunoSEQ multiplex PCR, and TCRdb holds only the in-frame ones, with some missing. The sample carries more than 150,000 clones, roughly 80% recorded once. The clonotype was recovered from a woman aged 50 to 65 who had recovered from COVID-19. Sequencing was carried out using PBMCs or T cells enriched from blood (not recorded which).

The CDR3 sequence: CASRTGQGSSTEAFF. The CDR3 region has the DNA TGTGCCAGCAGAACGGGACAGGGGTCGTCGACTGAAGCTTTCTTT. The chain carries TRBV7-9 and TRBJ1-1; 10 bases map to TRBD1. Trimming cost V 6 bases and J 5 bases; bases outside gene matches: 9. The CDR3 has 15 residues. Germline CDR1 reads SEHNR; CDR2 reads FQNEAQ (reference sequence).